These T cell receptor beta chains were read from a single sample in a study of cytomegalovirus exposure and HLA in healthy donors. Repertoires were generated with immunoSEQ multiplex PCR, while TCRdb's copy carries only in-frame clones and drops some. Of 70,000 to 85,000 clones listed, more than 50% are singletons. The sequenced material came from PBMCs. Source of these receptors: a male donor in good health and CMV-seropositive. Each CDR3 is given with its conserved first and last residue. A D gene is named only where the DNA matches it firmly. The size field is filled for only some rows; it gives once, few, many or a size class.

V	size	J	D	DNA	CDR3
TRBV18	once	TRBJ1-1	.	TGTGCCGGCTCACCCGTGGAGGGGATGAACACTGAAGCTTTCTTT	CAGSPVEGMNTEAFF
TRBV5-1	.	TRBJ1-4	.	TGCGCCAGCAGCTTAGGGGGAAGTAATGAAAAACTGTTTTTT	CASSLGGSNEKLFF
TRBV11-2	few	TRBJ2-1	.	TGTGCCAGCAGCTCTTACTACAATGAGCAGTTCTTC	CASSSYYNEQFF
TRBV27	.	TRBJ2-7	TRBD2	TGTGCCAGCAGCTCCCCGGGACTAGCGGGAGGTATGCTCCCCTACGAGCAGTACTTC	CASSSPGLAGGMLPYEQYF
TRBV19	.	TRBJ2-5	.	TGTGCCAGTAGTACCCTCCCTCAGGGACACGTCGACCAAGAGACCCAGTACTTC	CASSTLPQGHVDQETQYF
TRBV7-6	.	TRBJ2-7	TRBD2	TGTGCCAGCAGCGCTCTAGCGGGGGTCGACGAGCAGTACTTC	CASSALAGVDEQYF
TRBV27	.	TRBJ2-2	.	TGTGCCAGCAGACCCCCGGGACGGAGGGCTCCCGGGGAGCTGTTTTTT	CASRPPGRRAPGELFF
TRBV5-4	.	TRBJ2-2	TRBD1	TGTGCCAGCAGCTGGGACAGGAGCACCGGGGAGCTGTTTTTT	CASSWDRSTGELFF
TRBV5-4	.	TRBJ1-1	.	TGTGCCAGCAGCGGACAGAACACTGAAGCTTTCTTT	CASSGQNTEAFF
TRBV27	.	TRBJ2-5	TRBD1	TGTGCCAGCAGCCACAGGGGCGAAGAGACCCAGTACTTC	CASSHRGEETQYF
TRBV7-3	.	TRBJ2-1	.	TGTGCCAGCAGCCCCAACAGAAAGGGGTGGAATGAGCAGTTCTTC	CASSPNRKGWNEQFF
TRBV5-5	.	TRBJ1-5	.	TGTGCCAGCAGCTTGGAAGACAGATCCAATCAGCCCCAGCATTTT	CASSLEDRSNQPQHF
TRBV28	few	TRBJ1-2	.	TGTGCCAGCAGTTCGGGAGTGAACTATGGCTACACCTTC	CASSSGVNYGYTF
TRBV6-1	.	TRBJ1-5	.	TGTGCCAGCAGTGACACACTATTGCAGCCCCAGCATTTT	CASSDTLLQPQHF
TRBV2	.	TRBJ2-1	.	TGTGCCAGCATATGGGGAGGCAATGAGCAGTTCTTC	CASIWGGNEQFF
TRBV9	.	TRBJ2-5	.	TGTGCCAGCAGCGTAGGGCAGTTGCAGACCCAGTACTTC	CASSVGQLQTQYF
TRBV28	.	TRBJ1-4	.	TGTGCCAGCAGTTCGCTACAGGGCGGTAATGAAAAACTGTTTTTT	CASSSLQGGNEKLFF
TRBV18	.	TRBJ2-3	TRBD1	TGTGCCAGCTCACCTAACCGGGACAGGGAAAACACAGATACGCAGTATTTT	CASSPNRDRENTDTQYF
TRBV29-1	.	TRBJ1-5	.	TGCAGCGTTGGGGGGGATGGGGATCAGCCCCGGCATTTT	CSVGGDGDQPRHF
TRBV18	few	TRBJ1-1	.	TGTGCCAGCTCGGAGGGCACCGGGGGTTCCACTGAAGCTTTCTTT	CASSEGTGGSTEAFF
TRBV5-5	.	TRBJ2-5	.	TGTGCCAGCAGCTTGGGTATAGGACAGCAAGAGACCCAGTACTTC	CASSLGIGQQETQYF
TRBV28	.	TRBJ2-1	TRBD2	TGTGCCAGCAGTCGACGGACTAGCGGGAGGGCGGGGCTGTTCTACAATGAGCAGTTCTTC	CASSRRTSGRAGLFYNEQFF
TRBV25-1	.	TRBJ1-3	.	TGTGCCAGCAGTTCCCAGGGCTCTGGAAACACCATATATTTT	CASSSQGSGNTIYF
TRBV7-2	.	TRBJ2-2	TRBD2	TGTGCCAGCAGCAAACTAGCGGGGGGTTATACCGGGGAGCTGTTTTTT	CASSKLAGGYTGELFF
TRBV5-1	.	TRBJ2-7	.	TGCGCCAGCAGCTTGGAACCGGACTCCGAGCAGTACTTC	CASSLEPDSEQYF
TRBV2	.	TRBJ2-5	.	TGTGCCAGCATGACGGGCGCAGGGTCCCAGACCCAGTACTTC	CASMTGAGSQTQYF
TRBV10-3	.	TRBJ1-5	TRBD1	TGTGCCATCAGTGTGGACAGGGGAAGCAATCAGCCCCAGCATTTT	CAISVDRGSNQPQHF
TRBV7-3	.	TRBJ2-1	.	TGTGCCAGCAGCTTAGATTGGGCCGTATACAATGAGCAGTTCTTC	CASSLDWAVYNEQFF
TRBV7-9	.	TRBJ1-6	TRBD1	TGTGCCAGCAGCTTTTGGACAGGGGAATCACCCCTCCACTTT	CASSFWTGESPLHF
TRBV4-3	few	TRBJ2-2	.	TGCGCCAGCAGCCAACTGGGGGCTAACGCCGGGGAGCTGTTTTTT	CASSQLGANAGELFF
TRBV27	.	TRBJ2-1	.	TGTGCCAGCAGGAGTCCCTCGGGGAACAATGAGCAGTTCTTC	CASRSPSGNNEQFF
TRBV7-6	.	TRBJ1-4	.	TGTGCCAGCAGCTTAGGGCGGGAAAAACTGTTTTTT	CASSLGREKLFF
TRBV7-2	few	TRBJ2-7	TRBD1	TGTGCCAGCAGCTTATTTCGACAGGGGTCCTACGAGCAGTACTTC	CASSLFRQGSYEQYF
TRBV2	.	TRBJ1-3	.	TGTGCCAGCAGTGAGAGTCCGAGCTCTGGAAACACCATATATTTT	CASSESPSSGNTIYF
TRBV7-2	few	TRBJ2-7	TRBD1	TGTGCCAGCAGTTTACTCCCGGGACAGGGAACCTACGAGCAGTACTTC	CASSLLPGQGTYEQYF
TRBV6-5	few	TRBJ2-1	.	TGTGCCAGCAGTTACTCCCGAGACAATGAGCAGTTCTTC	CASSYSRDNEQFF
TRBV15	.	TRBJ2-1	.	TGTGCCACGACGGACACCTACAATGAGCAGTTCTTC	CATTDTYNEQFF
TRBV9	.	TRBJ2-2	.	TGTGCCAGCAGCGTAGACGGGACTCACCTTCCCGGGGAGCTGTTTTTT	CASSVDGTHLPGELFF
TRBV6-6	.	TRBJ2-4	TRBD2	TGTGCCAGCAGTTATCGGACTAGCGGGAGCAGGAACATTCAGTACTTC	CASSYRTSGSRNIQYF
TRBV30	.	TRBJ2-5	TRBD1	TGTGCCTGGGCGACAGGGAGCGAGACCCAGTACTTC	CAWATGSETQYF
TRBV28	.	TRBJ2-7	TRBD2	TGTGCCAGCAGTTTGGAGGCTAGCGGGAGTTACGAGCAGTACTTC	CASSLEASGSYEQYF
TRBV7-9	.	TRBJ1-1	TRBD1	TGTGCCAGCAGCTTAGGGACAGGGGTTGAAGCTTTCTTT	CASSLGTGVEAFF
TRBV13	.	TRBJ2-7	TRBD2	TGTGCCAGCAGCTTCGAAGCGGGGGCCCCCTACGAGCAGTACTTC	CASSFEAGAPYEQYF
TRBV9	.	TRBJ2-7	.	TGTGCCAGCAGCCCACCTCCGGACTCCAGCTCCTACGAGCAGTACTTC	CASSPPPDSSSYEQYF
TRBV7-2	.	TRBJ1-1	TRBD1	TGTGCCAGCAGCTTAACACGGACAGGGGGCTCCGGAGCTTTCTTT	CASSLTRTGGSGAFF
TRBV30	.	TRBJ1-1	.	TGTGCCTGGAGTGCTTTCACTGAAGCTTTCTTT	CAWSAFTEAFF
TRBV9	.	TRBJ2-5	TRBD2	TGTGCCAGCAGCTCCCGGACTAGCGGGAGTTTGGAGACCCAGTACTTC	CASSSRTSGSLETQYF
TRBV28	.	TRBJ1-1	.	TGTGCCAGCAGTACTGGGAACACTGAAGCTTTCTTT	CASSTGNTEAFF
TRBV20-1	.	TRBJ1-1	.	TGCAGTGCACCCCGGGACACTGAAGCTTTCTTT	CSAPRDTEAFF
TRBV18	.	TRBJ2-1	.	TGTGCCAGCTCCCCGGGCAATGAGCAGTTCTTC	CASSPGNEQFF
TRBV2	.	TRBJ2-7	TRBD1	TGTGCCATGGTACCTCGGGACAGGGGTACCTACGAGCAGTACTTC	CAMVPRDRGTYEQYF
TRBV27	.	TRBJ2-5	.	TGTGCCAGCAGTTTCTACAGGGGAGGACAAGAGACCCAGTACTTC	CASSFYRGGQETQYF
TRBV7-2	.	TRBJ2-5	.	TGTGCCAGCAGCTTAGCGGGGGGGGCGGTTTTGGAGACCCAGTACTTC	CASSLAGGAVLETQYF